These 18 T cell receptor beta chains originate from one sample sequenced in a study of PD-1 and CTLA-4 blockade in melanoma. TCRdb's copy holds only in-frame clones and misses some; the assay was immunoSEQ multiplex PCR. The sample consists of roughly 30,000 clones, roughly 89% of them appearing once. The specimen comprised CD8+ T cells from peripheral blood, sampled before anti-PD-1 treatment. These receptors were obtained from a human donor with melanoma.

The chain combines TRBV9 with TRBJ1-1, with a possible D match to TRBD1 (5 bases). Trimming took 0 bases from V and 4 from J, leaving 7 bases between them. The CDR3 extends over 13 amino acids. CDR1 is SGDLS, CDR2 YYNGEE, per germline. CDR3 coding DNA: TGTGCCAGCAGCGTAGGGGGGTCCACTGAAGCTTTCTTT. This sequence encodes CASSVGGSTEAFF.

This sequence joins TRBV4-1 and TRBJ1-2, with D possibly matching TRBD1 (5 bases). Trimming stripped 1 base from V and 3 bases from J, with 9 bases between. The CDR3 is 14 amino acids. CDR1 and CDR2 (germline): MGHRA, YSYEKL. CDR3: CASSQGKGYYGYTF. DNA for the CDR3: TGCGCCAGCAGCCAAGGAAAGGGGTACTATGGCTACACCTTC.

This clone was counted once. The chain is built from TRBV11-2 and TRBJ2-1, with 10 bases lining up with TRBD2. Losses at the gene ends were 5 bases for V and 3 bases for J; bases not matched to a gene: 7. In germline, CDR1 is SGHAT, CDR2 FQNNGV. CDR3 length: 16 amino acids. The CDR3 here is CASSPSGSTLYNEQFF. CDR3 nucleotide sequence: TGTGCCAGCAGCCCTAGCGGGAGTACTCTCTACAATGAGCAGTTCTTC.

This clone was detected only a few times. For the CDR3, the DNA is TGTGCCAGCAGCCCCGGACAGGGAGAATACTATGGCTACACCTTC. Its protein product is CASSPGQGEYYGYTF. This chain uses TRBV13 with TRBJ1-2; 8 bases map to TRBD1. Trimming cost V 5 bases and J 3 bases; bases outside gene matches: 8. CDR1 and CDR2 (germline): PRHDT, FYEKMQ (reference sequence). This CDR3 has 15 amino acids.

The chain joins TRBV4-1 to TRBJ2-5; D gene unclear. Trimming pared 0 bases from V and 9 bases from J, leaving 17 bases between. The CDR3 is 15 amino acids. Germline assignment: CDR1 MGHRA and CDR2 YSYEKL. The CDR3: CASSQDLGGYVAQYF. The CDR3 DNA reads as TGCGCCAGCAGCCAAGATCTTGGCGGCTATGTGGCCCAGTACTTC.

V is TRBV6-1 and J is TRBJ2-1, with D uncertain. Trimming cost V 3 bases and J 0 bases, with 6 bases left between them. The germline CDR1 and CDR2 sequences are MNHNS and SASEGT. The CDR3 spans 14 residues. Written as DNA, the CDR3 is TGTGCCAGCAGTGACCCGAGCTCCTACAATGAGCAGTTCTTC. This codes for CASSDPSSYNEQFF.

The chain links TRBV15 to TRBJ2-2, with 10 bases fitting TRBD2. The CDR3 is made up of 16 amino acids. With V trimmed by 0 bases and J by 5 bases, 3 bases remained unmatched. Per germline, CDR1 LNHNV and CDR2 YYDKDF (reference sequence). Written as DNA, the CDR3 is TGTGCCACCAGCAGAGAACCGGGACTAGCGACCGGGGAGCTGTTTTTT. It translates to CATSREPGLATGELFF.

The chain couples TRBV7-6 to TRBJ1-6, with D possibly being TRBD1 (6 bases). The CDR3 spans 13 residues. V shed 5 bases and J shed 5 bases, with 7 bases lying between them. The germline V gene encodes CDR1 SGHVS and CDR2 FNYEAQ. Here the CDR3 DNA reads TGTGCCAGCAGCGGGACAAATAATTCACCCCTCCACTTT. As protein: CASSGTNNSPLHF.

The CDR3: CASKGGDRTEAFF. The CDR3 DNA reads TGTGCCAGCAAGGGTGGGGACAGAACTGAAGCTTTCTTT. The chain uses TRBV6-5 and TRBJ1-1; TRBD1 matches at 7 bases. The CDR3 covers 13 residues. Germline V gene data show CDR1 as MNHEY and CDR2 as SVGAGI. V gave up 7 bases and J gave up 5 bases; unmatched junction bases: 7.

The V gene is TRBV6-5, the J gene TRBJ1-1; D is unresolved. The CDR3 extends over 11 amino acids. Trimming left V 6 bases short and J 2 bases short, with 4 bases between. CDR1 is MNHEY and CDR2 is SVGAGI in the germline V gene. The CDR3 reads CASRHNTEAFF. As DNA, the CDR3 is TGTGCCAGCAGACATAACACTGAAGCTTTCTTT.

The chain has TRBV5-4 and TRBJ2-7, with D unclear. The CDR3 runs 14 residues. Trimming left V 0 bases short and J 0 bases short, with 7 bases between. Per the germline V gene, CDR1 is SGHNT and CDR2 is YYREEE (reference sequence). The CDR3 DNA sequence: TGTGCCAGCAGCTTGGGGCTAGTCTCCTACGAGCAGTACTTC. Amino acids: CASSLGLVSYEQYF. The complete variable domain, with remaining parts taken from reference TRBV5-4 and TRBJ2-7, reads ETGVTQSPTHLIKTRGQQVTLRCSSQSGHNTVSWYQQALGQGPQFIFQYYREEENGRGNFPPRFSGLQFPNYSSELNVNALELDDSALYLCASSLGLVSYEQYFGPGTRLTVT.

This sequence joins TRBV27 and TRBJ1-4; D is perhaps TRBD1 (6 bases). Deletions cut 6 bases from V and 8 bases from J, with 16 bases between. CDR1 MNHEY and CDR2 SMNVEV come from the germline V gene (reference sequence). The CDR3 sequence is 14 residues long. CDR3 DNA sequence: TGTGCCAGCAGCGAAACAGGGAATAGGGAAAAACTGTTTTTT. It yields the protein CASSETGNREKLFF.

The chain has TRBV6-5 and TRBJ2-1, with D possibly matching TRBD2 (5 bases). The germline gives CDR1 MNHEY, CDR2 SVGAGI. Trimming pared 6 bases from V and 1 base from J, leaving 13 bases between. CDR3 length: 15 residues. The CDR3 DNA sequence: TGTGCCAGCAGCCAGGACTCCCCTTCCTACAATGAGCAGTTCTTC. This translates into CASSQDSPSYNEQFF.

The chain links TRBV30 to TRBJ1-6, with D possibly TRBD1 on 6 matching bases. The CDR3 is 12 amino acids. Trimming removed 0 bases from V and 9 bases from J, with 6 bases in between. The germline CDR1 and CDR2 sequences are GTSNPN and SVGIG (reference sequence). The DNA for the CDR3 is TGTGCCTGGAGTGTACAGGGTTCACCCCTCCACTTT. Translated: CAWSVQGSPLHF.

V is TRBV4-2 and J is TRBJ2-7; 8 bases line up with TRBD1. The CDR3 has 18 residues. Germline CDR1 LGHNA, CDR2 YNFKEQ. J was trimmed by 2 bases and V by 1 base; bases with no gene match: 13. DNA of the CDR3: TGTGCCAGCAGCCAAGGACCGAGGACAGGGTTGGGGACCTACGAGCAGTACTTC. Translation gives CASSQGPRTGLGTYEQYF.

CDR3 DNA: TGTGCCAGTAGTATCGGCAATCAGCCCCAGCATTTT. This gives the protein CASSIGNQPQHF. The chain recombines TRBV19 with TRBJ1-5, with D uncertain. CDR1 and CDR2 (germline): LNHDA, SQIVND (reference sequence). CDR3 length equals 12 residues. The V end was cut by 3 bases, the J end by 2 bases, with 2 bases between.

The gene calls are TRBV29-1 and TRBJ2-1; D is ambiguous. The germline V gene encodes CDR1 SQVTM and CDR2 ANQGSEA. V was clipped by 3 bases and J by 0 bases, with 12 bases between them. The CDR3 spans 15 residues. The CDR3 nucleotides read TGCAGCGTTGATCTGACTGGTATCTCCTACAATGAGCAGTTCTTC. It specifies CSVDLTGISYNEQFF.

In this sample, this clone turned up once. J is TRBJ2-7 and V is TRBV11-2; 11 bases agree with TRBD1. V lost 1 base and J lost 0; bases outside the gene matches: 2. The CDR3 length is 16 residues. Germline CDR1 reads SGHAT; CDR2 reads FQNNGV. Here the CDR3 DNA reads TGTGCCAGCAGCTTAGCTGGGACAGGGGGCTCCTACGAGCAGTACTTC. This translates into CASSLAGTGGSYEQYF.